One sample yielded the 28 T cell receptor beta chains listed below, sequenced in a study of vaccination and CD4 T cells after COVID-19. TCRdb re-called the PCR reads through MiXCR, storing one row per CDR3 protein. The sample shows 15,000 or so distinct CDR3 sequences, roughly 71% of them seen only once. Source: CD4+ T cells from blood, taken after SARS-CoV-2 vaccination. These receptors came from a human donor who had recovered from COVID-19.

The gene calls are TRBV12-3 or TRBV12-4 and TRBJ1-1; D gene ambiguous. V dropped 4 bases and J dropped 7 bases, with 10 bases sitting between them. This CDR3 is built from 12 residues. CDR3 DNA sequence: TGTGCCAGCAGTTCATACCGGGATGAAGCTTTCTTT. As protein: CASSSYRDEAFF.

The V call is TRBV20-1, the J call TRBJ2-5, with D unclear. V lost 5 bases, J lost 6 bases, and 4 bases lay in between. The CDR3 contains 9 residues. The germline gives CDR1 DFQATT, CDR2 SNEGSKA (reference sequence). CDR3 sequence: CSAGKTQYF. The DNA of the CDR3 is TGCAGTGCTGGGAAGACCCAGTACTTC.

The J gene is TRBJ2-1, the V gene TRBV7-2, with 11 nucleotides matching TRBD2. The CDR3 covers 14 residues. J lost 5 bases, V lost 5 bases, and 2 bases had no gene match. Germline V gene sequence: CDR1 SGHTA, CDR2 FQGNSA. CDR3 nucleotide sequence: TGTGCCAGCAGCACGGGACTAGCGGACAATGAGCAGTTCTTC. Translating it yields CASSTGLADNEQFF.

The sample holds one count of this clonotype. The rearrangement uses TRBV6-1 and TRBJ2-2; TRBD1 aligns across 7 bases. CDR3 length: 18 amino acids. The junction had 7 bases not matched to a gene; V was cut back by 0 bases and J by 0 bases. Germline-derived CDR1 and CDR2 are MNHNS and SASEGT. CDR3 DNA sequence: TGTGCCAGCAGTGAAGCGCTTATAGGGGGCGCGAACACCGGGGAGCTGTTTTTT. Encoded protein: CASSEALIGGANTGELFF.

This rearrangement joins TRBV12-3 or TRBV12-4 to TRBJ2-3; D possibly matches TRBD1 or TRBD2 (5 bases each). V lost 3 bases, J lost 4 bases, and 20 bases lay in between. The CDR3 spans 17 residues. This chain's CDR3 is CASSLGSAPQGADTQYF. As DNA, the CDR3 is TGTGCCAGCAGTTTGGGGTCCGCCCCCCAGGGAGCAGATACGCAGTATTTT.

There are a few counts of this clonotype. CDR3 sequence reads: CSASNRADQPQHF. The CDR3 DNA reads TGCAGTGCTAGCAACAGGGCGGATCAGCCCCAGCATTTT. The V and J genes are TRBV20-1 and TRBJ1-5, with D tentatively TRBD1 (6 bases). With 3 bases removed from V and 5 bases from J, the gap between germline ends came to 11 bases. Germline loops: CDR1 DFQATT, CDR2 SNEGSKA (reference sequence). This CDR3 has 13 amino acids.

The gene calls are TRBV27 and TRBJ1-5; D uncertain. CDR3 length: 14 residues. The V gene lost 1 base and the J gene lost 3 bases, with 7 bases spanning the gap. Germline loops: CDR1 MNHEY, CDR2 SMNVEV (reference sequence). The CDR3 DNA reads as TGTGCCAGCAGTTTATTCGGATACAATCAGCCCCAGCATTTT. Translation gives CASSLFGYNQPQHF.

This clonotype was detected only once. CDR3 bases: TGTGCCAGCTCACCGGGACTAGCGGGAGGTGAGCAGTACTTC. This encodes CASSPGLAGGEQYF. This chain connects TRBV18 to TRBJ2-7; 15 nucleotides agree with TRBD2. The CDR3 length is 14 residues. Losses at the gene ends were 3 bases for V and 7 bases for J; bases not matched to a gene: 1. Germline V gives CDR1 KGHSH, CDR2 LQKENI.

The chain employs TRBV6-1 and TRBJ1-5; D possibly corresponds to TRBD1 (5 bases). Per the germline V gene, CDR1 is MNHNS and CDR2 is SASEGT. CDR3 size: 14 residues. Trimming removed 4 bases at V and 3 bases at J, with 10 bases between. The CDR3 sequence: CASSVGGVNQPQHF. The CDR3 DNA sequence: TGTGCCAGCAGTGTCGGGGGAGTCAATCAGCCCCAGCATTTT.

The chain recombines TRBV6-5 with TRBJ2-3; 10 bases line up with TRBD2. In germline, CDR1 is MNHEY, CDR2 SVGAGI. The CDR3 has 17 residues. V lost 7 bases and J lost 2; bases outside the gene matches: 12. CDR3 DNA: TGTGCCAGCACTACTCGAGGACTAGCGGCAATCACAGATACGCAGTATTTT. Residues: CASTTRGLAAITDTQYF.

The chain is built from TRBV5-1 and TRBJ2-7; 12 bases are shared with TRBD2. V was clipped by 4 bases and J by 7 bases; unmatched bases: 6. This CDR3 has 14 amino acids. Germline CDR1 is SGHRS and CDR2 is YFSETQ. CDR3 DNA: TGCGCCAGCAGCGAAGCTAGCGGGAGGGCTGAGCAGTACTTC. This encodes CASSEASGRAEQYF.

The table lists this clonotype with a count of one. The chain is built from TRBV24-1 and TRBJ1-2; a possible D gene is TRBD1 (5 bases). The CDR3 contains 14 residues. V lost 0 bases and J lost 7, with 11 bases in between. The germline gives CDR1 KGHDR, CDR2 SFDVKD. The CDR3 DNA is TGTGCCACCAGTGATTTGACAGGAGTTGGTGGCTACACCTTC. Protein product: CATSDLTGVGGYTF.

The V call is TRBV12-3 or TRBV12-4, the J call TRBJ1-5; D gene ambiguous. V was shortened by 6 bases and J by 1 base, with 10 bases between the two germline ends. The CDR3 has 14 amino acids. The CDR3 DNA follows: TGTGCCAGCAGGGAGGGTATGAGCAATCAGCCCCAGCATTTT. Amino acids: CASREGMSNQPQHF.

The chain is built from TRBV6-1 and TRBJ1-1, with 9 bases fitting TRBD1. This CDR3 is 14 amino acids long. In germline, CDR1 is MNHNS, CDR2 SASEGT. Trimming cost V 10 bases and J 4 bases; bases outside gene matches: 10. In nucleotides, the CDR3 is TGTGCCACCTCGACAGGGGGGGAGAGCACTGAAGCTTTCTTT. The encoded protein is CATSTGGESTEAFF.

V and J are TRBV12-3 or TRBV12-4 and TRBJ1-4, with TRBD1 identical over 8 bases. CDR3 length: 15 amino acids. V shed 5 bases, J shed 6 bases, and the junction held 8 bases outside the gene matches. In DNA form, the CDR3 reads TGTGCCAGCAGTCTCCGGACAGGGTCATATGAAAAACTGTTTTTT. The encoded protein is CASSLRTGSYEKLFF.

The chain has TRBV6-1 and TRBJ1-5; 8 bases fit TRBD1. V shed 6 bases and J 1 base; nucleotides not matched to a gene: 5. The CDR3 consists of 15 residues. Germline values: CDR1 MNHNS, CDR2 SASEGT. DNA for the CDR3: TGTGCCAGCAGGGGACAGGTTTTGAGCAATCAGCCCCAGCATTTT. Protein product: CASRGQVLSNQPQHF.

The rearrangement links TRBV6-1 to TRBJ2-7; a possible D gene is TRBD1 (6 bases). The CDR3 contains 14 residues. The germline V gene encodes CDR1 MNHNS and CDR2 SASEGT. The germline V and J ends were trimmed by 6 bases and 7 bases, with 19 bases remaining between them. The DNA of the CDR3 is TGTGCCAGCAGCGACCGGTGGACAGTTGGGGAGCAGTACTTC. Translation: CASSDRWTVGEQYF.

There are a few counts of this clonotype. This CDR3 reads CASSEAGQGNQPQHF. As DNA, the CDR3 is TGTGCCAGCAGTGAAGCGGGACAGGGAAATCAGCCCCAGCATTTT. The chain employs TRBV6-1 and TRBJ1-5; TRBD1 matches at 9 bases. This CDR3 contains 15 residues. Unmatched junction bases numbered 1, after V lost 0 bases and J lost 4 bases. Germline values: CDR1 MNHNS, CDR2 SASEGT.

V gene TRBV4-1 combines with J gene TRBJ1-5; TRBD1 is a possible D gene (5 bases). The V gene lost 2 bases and the J gene lost 2 bases, with 7 bases spanning the gap. The CDR3 loop spans 14 amino acids. Looked up from germline, CDR1 is MGHRA and CDR2 is YSYEKL. CDR3: CASSQQQGNQPQHF. Here the CDR3 DNA reads TGCGCCAGCAGCCAACAACAGGGCAATCAGCCCCAGCATTTT.

The chain recombines TRBV20-1 with TRBJ2-5, with 11 bases matching TRBD2. Germline values: CDR1 DFQATT, CDR2 SNEGSKA (reference sequence). The CDR3 extends over 15 amino acids. The junction had 4 bases not matched to a gene; V was cut back by 3 bases and J by 1 base. CDR3 residues: CSARGLAEPQETQYF. CDR3 coding DNA: TGCAGTGCTAGGGGACTAGCGGAACCCCAAGAGACCCAGTACTTC.

The chain employs TRBV2 and TRBJ2-7; D ambiguous. This CDR3 has 17 amino acids. In germline, CDR1 is SNHLY, CDR2 FYNNEI. V was clipped by 1 base and J by 4 bases, with 20 bases between them. The CDR3 loop reads CASSEEGGAFFTYEQYF. The CDR3 DNA sequence: TGTGCCAGCAGTGAAGAGGGCGGAGCATTTTTTACGTACGAGCAGTACTTC.

The chain has TRBV5-4 and TRBJ2-3, with 12 nucleotides matching TRBD2. CDR1 and CDR2 from the germline V gene are SGHNT and YYREEE (reference sequence). The CDR3 length is 16 residues. The V and J ends lost 4 bases and 4 bases, in that order; junction bases with no gene match: 7. The CDR3 protein is CASSGPSGRAPDTQYF. Here the CDR3 DNA reads TGTGCCAGCAGCGGGCCTAGCGGGAGGGCCCCAGATACGCAGTATTTT.

The CDR3 loop reads CASRSGEGEWGANVLTF. The CDR3 coding sequence is TGTGCCAGCCGATCGGGGGAGGGGGAATGGGGGGCCAACGTCCTGACTTTC. The rearrangement joins TRBV27 to TRBJ2-6; tentatively, D is TRBD2 (7 bases). There are 17 residues in the CDR3. Trimming pared 8 bases from V and 4 bases from J, leaving 21 bases between. Germline V gives CDR1 MNHEY, CDR2 SMNVEV (reference sequence).

The J gene is TRBJ1-5, the V gene TRBV19; TRBD1 matches at 7 bases. Trimming took 4 bases from V and 1 from J; bases not matched to a gene: 7. The CDR3 totals 16 residues. Germline CDR1 LNHDA, CDR2 SQIVND (reference sequence). The chain's CDR3 is CASSTDPTGSNQPQHF. As DNA, the CDR3 is TGTGCCAGTAGTACTGATCCGACAGGGAGCAATCAGCCCCAGCATTTT.

The gene calls are TRBV2 and TRBJ2-3; D perhaps matches TRBD1 (5 bases). In germline, CDR1 is SNHLY, CDR2 FYNNEI. The CDR3 has 14 residues. Trimming removed 6 bases at V and 1 base at J, with 11 bases between. CDR3 bases: TGTGCCAGCAGGTGGCAGGGCCGCACAGATACGCAGTATTTT. Its protein is CASRWQGRTDTQYF. Full variable domain (missing parts from reference TRBV2 and TRBJ2-3): EPEVTQTPSHQVTQMGQEVILRCVPISNHLYFYWYRQILGQKVEFLVSFYNNEISEKSEIFDDQFSVERPDGSNFTLKIRSTKLEDSAMYFCASRWQGRTDTQYFGPGTRLTVL.

In the case of this clonotype: As the CDR3 is not closed by the conserved phenylalanine or tryptophan, this likely results from a read error. The V gene is TRBV7-8, the J gene TRBJ2-3; D possibly corresponds to TRBD1 (5 bases). Germline values: CDR1 SGHVS, CDR2 FQNEAQ. Trimming took 2 bases from V and 0 from J, leaving 12 bases between them. The CDR3 loop spans 16 amino acids. The CDR3 nucleotides are TGTGCCAGCAGCTTAATGGGGCTAGTAAGCACAGATACGCAGTATCTT. It translates to CASSLMGLVSTDTQYL.

The chain joins TRBV27 to TRBJ2-5, with D unresolved. Looked up from germline, CDR1 is MNHEY and CDR2 is SMNVEV (reference sequence). Trimming cost V 2 bases and J 1 base, with 5 bases left between them. The CDR3 has 13 amino acids. This chain's CDR3 is CASSLGFQETQYF. The DNA of the CDR3 is TGTGCCAGCAGTTTAGGGTTCCAAGAGACCCAGTACTTC.

This clonotype has just a few counts. V is TRBV20-1 and J is TRBJ2-2, with TRBD2 matching over 13 bases. The length of the CDR3 is 14 residues. V shed 3 bases and J 7 bases; nucleotides not matched to a gene: 2. Germline CDR1 reads DFQATT; CDR2 reads SNEGSKA (reference sequence). CDR3 nucleotides: TGCAGTGCTAGGACTAGCGGGAGGATCGGGGAGCTGTTTTTT. Its protein product is CSARTSGRIGELFF.